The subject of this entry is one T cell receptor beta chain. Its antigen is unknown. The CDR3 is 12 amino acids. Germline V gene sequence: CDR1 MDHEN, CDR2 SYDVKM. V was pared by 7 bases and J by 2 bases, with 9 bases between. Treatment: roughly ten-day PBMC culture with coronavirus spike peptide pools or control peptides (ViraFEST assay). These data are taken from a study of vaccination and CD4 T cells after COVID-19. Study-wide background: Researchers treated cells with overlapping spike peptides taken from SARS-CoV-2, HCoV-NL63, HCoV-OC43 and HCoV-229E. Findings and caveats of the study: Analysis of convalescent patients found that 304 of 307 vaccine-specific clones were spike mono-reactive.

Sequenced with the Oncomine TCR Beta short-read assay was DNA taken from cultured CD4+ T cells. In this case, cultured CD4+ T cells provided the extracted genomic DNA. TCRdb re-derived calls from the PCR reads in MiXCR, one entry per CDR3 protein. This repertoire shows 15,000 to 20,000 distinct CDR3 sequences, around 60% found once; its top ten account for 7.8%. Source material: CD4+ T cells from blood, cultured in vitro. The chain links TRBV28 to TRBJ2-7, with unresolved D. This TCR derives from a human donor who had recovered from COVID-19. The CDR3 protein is CASTGSAYEQYF. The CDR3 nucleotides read TGTGCCAGCACTGGCAGTGCCTACGAGCAGTACTTC.